Sequencing of this TCR beta chain was carried out in a study of regulatory T cells in long-lasting Graves disease. Study-level results: Lower TCR diversity characterized persistent Graves' patients relative to newly diagnosed patients.

At least ten counts were recorded for this clonotype. Its specificity is not known. Arm-PCR of CDR3 regions and iRepertoire HTBI primers were used to build TCR beta libraries. Under the authors' procedure: The samples yielded roughly 60 TRBV and around 14 TRBJ segments. MiXCR, run by TCRdb on the multiplex PCR reads, gives a single entry per CDR3 protein. What appears here as the V and J calls and clone size reflects TCRdb's work, not the paper's. The data contain hundreds of thousands of distinct CDR3 sequences, roughly 20% of them singletons. Time point noted: persistent/refractory GD, antithyroid drugs over 5 years with positive TRAb. RNA isolated from PBMCs was used to make the TCR library. Clinicians diagnosed Graves' disease using American Thyroid Association guidelines. The sequencing here drew on peripheral blood mononuclear cells (PBMCs), taken when the disease was refractory, from a patient treated with antithyroid drugs. This TCR was sampled from a female donor with Graves disease.

The CDR3 region is CASSSGGRINQPQHF. CDR3 DNA: TGTGCCAGCAGTTCGGGGGGCAGGATAAATCAGCCCCAGCATTTT. V usage is TRBV27 and J usage is TRBJ1-5; D may be TRBD1 (6 bases). The CDR3 sequence is 15 residues long. The V end was cut by 4 bases, the J end by 4 bases, with 14 bases between. Germline V CDR1 and CDR2: MNHEY, SMNVEV (reference sequence).